The rows below give T cell receptor beta chains drawn from one sample of a study of cytotoxic CD8 clonotypes in ibrutinib-treated CLL. Clones were sequenced by immunoSEQ multiplex PCR, and TCRdb holds only the in-frame ones, with some missing. The table lists about 300,000 clones, 67% of them singletons. Sample: PBMCs, taken after 36 months of ibrutinib treatment. All receptors derive from a human donor with chronic lymphocytic leukemia. Both conserved end residues are part of each CDR3. Only part of the rows carry a size: once, few, many, or a class if the clone is expanded.

j_call: TRBJ2-2; clone_size: NA; v_call: TRBV6-5; cdr3_aa: CATLGPFIGELFF
j_call: TRBJ2-5; clone_size: NA; v_call: TRBV29-1; cdr3_aa: CSVEMRAGETQYF
j_call: TRBJ2-1; clone_size: NA; v_call: TRBV15; cdr3_aa: CATSLHNEQFF
j_call: TRBJ1-1; clone_size: NA; v_call: TRBV5-1; cdr3_aa: CASKLEGTANTEAFF
j_call: TRBJ2-5; clone_size: few; v_call: TRBV5-5; cdr3_aa: CASSIQGQPQETQYF
j_call: TRBJ2-7; clone_size: NA; v_call: TRBV5-1; cdr3_aa: CASSLTSGSYEQYF
j_call: TRBJ2-1; clone_size: NA; v_call: TRBV7-2; cdr3_aa: CASTAKRGERNEQFF
j_call: TRBJ2-5; clone_size: NA; v_call: TRBV18; cdr3_aa: CASSPGGETQYF
j_call: TRBJ2-1; clone_size: NA; v_call: TRBV10-2; cdr3_aa: CASSSSGGEYNEQFF
j_call: TRBJ2-5; clone_size: NA; v_call: TRBV15; cdr3_aa: CATSRDGSPGKETQYF
j_call: TRBJ1-5; clone_size: NA; v_call: TRBV28; cdr3_aa: CASTRDSNHQPQHF
j_call: TRBJ1-4; clone_size: NA; v_call: TRBV28; cdr3_aa: CASSSPHYREEKLFF
j_call: TRBJ1-5; clone_size: NA; v_call: TRBV5-1; cdr3_aa: CASSLTGTGNQPQHF
j_call: TRBJ2-7; clone_size: NA; v_call: TRBV28; cdr3_aa: CASSLLGKMNTYEQYF
j_call: TRBJ1-1; clone_size: NA; v_call: TRBV6-5; cdr3_aa: CASSWRSGGGEAFF
j_call: TRBJ2-1; clone_size: NA; v_call: TRBV7-9; cdr3_aa: CASSLAIGQFPAAQFF